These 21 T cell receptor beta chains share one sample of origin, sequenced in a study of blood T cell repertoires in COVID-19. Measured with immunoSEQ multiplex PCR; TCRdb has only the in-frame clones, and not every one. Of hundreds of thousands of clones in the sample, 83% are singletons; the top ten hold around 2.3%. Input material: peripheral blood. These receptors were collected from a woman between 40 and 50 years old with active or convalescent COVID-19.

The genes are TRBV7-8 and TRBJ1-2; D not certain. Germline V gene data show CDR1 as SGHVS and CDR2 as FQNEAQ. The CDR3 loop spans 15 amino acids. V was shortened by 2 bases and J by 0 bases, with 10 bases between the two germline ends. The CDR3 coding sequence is TGTGCCAGCAGCTTAAATGAGTTAGCTAACTATGGCTACACCTTC. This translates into CASSLNELANYGYTF.

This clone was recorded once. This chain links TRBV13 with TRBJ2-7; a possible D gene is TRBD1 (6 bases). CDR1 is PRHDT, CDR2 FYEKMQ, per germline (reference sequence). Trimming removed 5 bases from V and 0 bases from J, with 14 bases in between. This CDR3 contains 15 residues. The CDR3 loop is CASSLTGLSSYEQYF. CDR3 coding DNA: TGTGCCAGCAGCCTAACAGGGTTGAGCTCCTACGAGCAGTACTTC.

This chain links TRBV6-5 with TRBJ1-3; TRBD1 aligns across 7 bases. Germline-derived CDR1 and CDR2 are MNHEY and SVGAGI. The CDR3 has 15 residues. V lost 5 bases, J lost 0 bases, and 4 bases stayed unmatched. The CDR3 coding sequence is TGTGCCAGCAGTCCTACAGGGGTCTCTGGAAACACCATATATTTT. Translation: CASSPTGVSGNTIYF.

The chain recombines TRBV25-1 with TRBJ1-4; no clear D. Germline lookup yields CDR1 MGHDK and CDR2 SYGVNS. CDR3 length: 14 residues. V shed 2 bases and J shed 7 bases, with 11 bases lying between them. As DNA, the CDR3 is TGTGCCAGCAGTGAAGTAGGAGGGCGTGAAAAACTGTTTTTT. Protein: CASSEVGGREKLFF.

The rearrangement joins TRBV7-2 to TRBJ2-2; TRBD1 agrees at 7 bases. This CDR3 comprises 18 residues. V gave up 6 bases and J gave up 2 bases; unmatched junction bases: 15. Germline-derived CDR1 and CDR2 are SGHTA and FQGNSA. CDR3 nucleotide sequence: TGTGCCAGCAGGAGAAACAGGGGCCGAATCCACAACACCGGGGAGCTGTTTTTT. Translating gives CASRRNRGRIHNTGELFF. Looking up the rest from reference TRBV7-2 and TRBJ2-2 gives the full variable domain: GAGVSQSPSNKVTEKGKDVELRCDPISGHTALYWYRQSLGQGLEFLIYFQGNSAPDKSGLPSDRFSAERTGGSVSTLTIQRTQQEDSAVYLCASRRNRGRIHNTGELFFGEGSRLTVL.

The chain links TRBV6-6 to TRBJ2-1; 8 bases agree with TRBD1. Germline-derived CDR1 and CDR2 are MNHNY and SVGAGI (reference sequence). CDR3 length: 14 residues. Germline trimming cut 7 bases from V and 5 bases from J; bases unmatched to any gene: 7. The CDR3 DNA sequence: TGTGCCAGCACGCTACAGGGGGGAAACAATGAGCAGTTCTTC. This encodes CASTLQGGNNEQFF.

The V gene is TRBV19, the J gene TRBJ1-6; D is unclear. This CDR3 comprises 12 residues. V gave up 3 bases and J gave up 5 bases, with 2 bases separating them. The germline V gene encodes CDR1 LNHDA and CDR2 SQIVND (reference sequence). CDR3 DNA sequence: TGTGCCAGTAGTATCAATAATTCACCCCTCCACTTT. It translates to CASSINNSPLHF.

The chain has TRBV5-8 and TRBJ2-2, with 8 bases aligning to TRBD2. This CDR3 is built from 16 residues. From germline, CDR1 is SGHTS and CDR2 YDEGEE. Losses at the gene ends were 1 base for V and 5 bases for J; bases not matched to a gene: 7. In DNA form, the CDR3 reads TGTGCCAGCAGCTTGTATTCCGGGGGGGTGACCGGGGAGCTGTTTTTT. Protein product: CASSLYSGGVTGELFF.

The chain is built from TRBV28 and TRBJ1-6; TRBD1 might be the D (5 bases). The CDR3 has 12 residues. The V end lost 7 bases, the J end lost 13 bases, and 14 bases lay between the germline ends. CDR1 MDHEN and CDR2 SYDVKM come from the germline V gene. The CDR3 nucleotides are TGTGCCAGCACCTTACCTCGGGGGCCCCTCCACTTT. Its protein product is CASTLPRGPLHF.

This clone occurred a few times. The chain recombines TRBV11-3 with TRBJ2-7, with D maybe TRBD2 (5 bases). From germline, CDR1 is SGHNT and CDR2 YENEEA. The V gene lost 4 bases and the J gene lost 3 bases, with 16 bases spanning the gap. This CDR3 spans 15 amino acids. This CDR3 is CASSSREGLYYEQYF. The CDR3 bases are TGTGCCAGCAGCTCAAGAGAGGGTCTTTACTACGAGCAGTACTTC.

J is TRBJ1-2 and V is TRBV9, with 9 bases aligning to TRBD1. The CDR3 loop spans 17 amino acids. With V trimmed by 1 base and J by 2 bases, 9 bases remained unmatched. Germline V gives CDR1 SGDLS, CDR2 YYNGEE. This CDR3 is CASSVTRDRGSNYGYTF. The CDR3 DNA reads TGTGCCAGCAGCGTAACTCGCGACAGGGGGTCCAACTATGGCTACACCTTC.

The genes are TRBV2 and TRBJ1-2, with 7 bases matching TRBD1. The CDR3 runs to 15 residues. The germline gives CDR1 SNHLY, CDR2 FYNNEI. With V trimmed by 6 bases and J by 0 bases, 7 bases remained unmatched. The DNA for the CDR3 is TGTGCCAGCAGGCAACGGGACAGCCCTAACTATGGCTACACCTTC. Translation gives CASRQRDSPNYGYTF. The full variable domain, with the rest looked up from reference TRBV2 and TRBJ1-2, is EPEVTQTPSHQVTQMGQEVILRCVPISNHLYFYWYRQILGQKVEFLVSFYNNEISEKSEIFDDQFSVERPDGSNFTLKIRSTKLEDSAMYFCASRQRDSPNYGYTFGSGTRLTVV.

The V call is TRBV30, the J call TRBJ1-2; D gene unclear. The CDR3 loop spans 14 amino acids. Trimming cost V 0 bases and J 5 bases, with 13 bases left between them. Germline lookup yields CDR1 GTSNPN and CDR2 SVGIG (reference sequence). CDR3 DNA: TGTGCCTGGAGTGTATTTGGGCCCGCATATGGCTACACCTTC. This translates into CAWSVFGPAYGYTF.

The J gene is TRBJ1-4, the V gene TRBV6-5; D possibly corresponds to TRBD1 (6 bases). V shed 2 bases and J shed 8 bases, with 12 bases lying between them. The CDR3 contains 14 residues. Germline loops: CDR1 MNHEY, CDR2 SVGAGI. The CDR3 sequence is CASSYRGGGEKLFF. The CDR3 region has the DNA TGTGCCAGCAGTTACAGGGGTGGGGGCGAAAAACTGTTTTTT.

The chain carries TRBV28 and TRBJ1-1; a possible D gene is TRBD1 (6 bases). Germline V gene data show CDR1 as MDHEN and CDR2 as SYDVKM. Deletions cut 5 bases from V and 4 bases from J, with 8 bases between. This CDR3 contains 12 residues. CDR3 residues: CASSLTGTEAFF. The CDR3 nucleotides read TGTGCCAGCAGTCTGACAGGCACTGAAGCTTTCTTT.

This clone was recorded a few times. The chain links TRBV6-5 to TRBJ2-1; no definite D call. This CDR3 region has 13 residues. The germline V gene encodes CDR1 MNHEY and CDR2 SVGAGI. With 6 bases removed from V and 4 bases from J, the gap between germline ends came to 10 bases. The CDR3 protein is CASRPGGYNEQFF. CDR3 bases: TGTGCCAGCAGACCCGGCGGTTACAATGAGCAGTTCTTC.

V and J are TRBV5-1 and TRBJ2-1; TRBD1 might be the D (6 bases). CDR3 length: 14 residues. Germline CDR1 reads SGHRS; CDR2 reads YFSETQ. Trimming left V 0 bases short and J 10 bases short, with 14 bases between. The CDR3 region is CASSLVQSQGEQFF. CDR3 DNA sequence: TGCGCCAGCAGCTTGGTGCAGAGCCAGGGGGAGCAGTTCTTC.

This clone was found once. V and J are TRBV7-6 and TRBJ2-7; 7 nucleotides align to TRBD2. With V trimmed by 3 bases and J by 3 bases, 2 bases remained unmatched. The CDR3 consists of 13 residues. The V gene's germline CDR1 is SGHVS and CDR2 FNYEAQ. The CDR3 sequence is CASSLGGGYEQYF. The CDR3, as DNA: TGTGCCAGCAGCTTGGGGGGGGGCTACGAGCAGTACTTC.

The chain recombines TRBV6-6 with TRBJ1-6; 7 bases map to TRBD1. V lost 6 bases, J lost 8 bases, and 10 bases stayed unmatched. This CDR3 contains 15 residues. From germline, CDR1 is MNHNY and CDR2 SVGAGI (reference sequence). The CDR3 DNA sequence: TGTGCCAGCAGGACCGGAGGGGGCTCGTATTCACCCCTCCACTTT. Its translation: CASRTGGGSYSPLHF.

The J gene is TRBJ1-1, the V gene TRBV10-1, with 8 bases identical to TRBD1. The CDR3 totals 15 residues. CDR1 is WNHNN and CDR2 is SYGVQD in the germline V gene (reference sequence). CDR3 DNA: TGCACCACACACCCTGGACAGGGATTGAACACTGAAGCTTTCTTT. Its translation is CTTHPGQGLNTEAFF.

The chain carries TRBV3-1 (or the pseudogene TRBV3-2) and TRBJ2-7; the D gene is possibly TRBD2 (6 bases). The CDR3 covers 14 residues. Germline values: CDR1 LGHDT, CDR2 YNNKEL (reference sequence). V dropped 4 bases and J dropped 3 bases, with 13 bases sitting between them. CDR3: CASSPRDSRYEQYF. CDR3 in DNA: TGTGCCAGCAGCCCCCGGGACTCCCGCTACGAGCAGTACTTC.